These 11 T cell receptor beta chains were sequenced from one sample in a study of PD-1 and CTLA-4 blockade in melanoma. Sequencing was performed with immunoSEQ multiplex PCR; in TCRdb, only in-frame clones are kept and a portion is missing. The sample has roughly 30,000 clones, around 93% seen once. The specimen comprised CD8+ T cells from peripheral blood, sampled from a patient given anti-PD-1 treatment. Every receptor here comes from a human donor with melanoma.

The genes are TRBV29-1 and TRBJ2-7; D gene unclear. V lost 2 bases to trimming and J lost 0 bases, with 8 bases between them. This CDR3 contains 13 residues. The germline CDR1 and CDR2 sequences are SQVTM and ANQGSEA. CDR3 in amino acids: CSVEIESSYEQYF. The CDR3 DNA follows: TGCAGCGTTGAAATCGAAAGCTCCTACGAGCAGTACTTC.

The chain joins TRBV27 to TRBJ2-1, with TRBD1 identical over 9 bases. The CDR3 is 17 amino acids. Germline V lookup: CDR1 MNHEY, CDR2 SMNVEV (reference sequence). Losses at the gene ends were 2 bases for V and 4 bases for J; bases not matched to a gene: 9. The CDR3 loop is CASSLHRGQGEYNEQFF. In DNA form, the CDR3 reads TGTGCCAGCAGTTTACACAGGGGACAGGGAGAATACAATGAGCAGTTCTTC.

In its sample, this clone ranks as large. The V and J genes are TRBV28 and TRBJ1-4, with a possible D match to TRBD1 (5 bases). Trimming pared 4 bases from V and 6 bases from J, leaving 18 bases between. This CDR3 contains 16 residues. Per germline, CDR1 MDHEN and CDR2 SYDVKM. The CDR3 reads CASSSKTGGNDEKLFF. Written as DNA, the CDR3 is TGTGCCAGCAGTTCCAAAACCGGGGGGAATGATGAAAAACTGTTTTTT.

The CDR3 sequence: CASSTRQGEGYGYTF. In DNA, the CDR3 is TGTGCCAGCAGCACCCGACAGGGGGAAGGCTATGGCTACACCTTC. This chain uses TRBV5-8 with TRBJ1-2, with 9 bases matching TRBD1. CDR1 and CDR2 (germline): SGHTS, YDEGEE. The V gene end was trimmed by 4 bases and the J gene end by 4 bases; junction bases not matched to a gene: 8. The CDR3 extends over 15 amino acids.

The genes are TRBV9 and TRBJ2-1, with D perhaps TRBD1 (5 bases). The V gene lost 3 bases and the J gene lost 6 bases, with 10 bases spanning the gap. CDR1 SGDLS and CDR2 YYNGEE come from the germline V gene. The CDR3 sequence is 13 residues long. CDR3 in amino acids: CASSGGGANEQFF. In nucleotides, the CDR3 is TGTGCCAGCAGCGGGGGCGGCGCCAATGAGCAGTTCTTC. Looking up the rest from reference TRBV9 and TRBJ2-1 gives the full variable domain: DSGVTQTPKHLITATGQRVTLRCSPRSGDLSVYWYQQSLDQGLQFLIQYYNGEERAKGNILERFSAQQFPDLHSELNLSSLELGDSALYFCASSGGGANEQFFGPGTRLTVL.

This chain joins TRBV5-1 and TRBJ2-3; 7 bases are a match to TRBD1. V was pared by 5 bases and J by 2 bases, with 8 bases of the junction left unmatched. The CDR3 is made up of 15 amino acids. Germline CDR1 SGHRS, CDR2 YFSETQ. The CDR3 loop reads CASRNTGTDTDTQYF. As DNA, the CDR3 is TGCGCCAGCAGAAACACCGGGACAGACACAGATACGCAGTATTTT.

The chain combines TRBV7-9 with TRBJ1-4; TRBD1 agrees at 8 bases. From germline, CDR1 is SEHNR and CDR2 FQNEAQ (reference sequence). V was pared by 4 bases and J by 2 bases, with 6 bases of the junction left unmatched. The CDR3 runs to 16 residues. CDR3 nucleotides: TGTGCCAGCAGCTCTGACAGGGGATCTACTAATGAAAAACTGTTTTTT. Protein: CASSSDRGSTNEKLFF.

The chain links TRBV2 to TRBJ2-2, with D hard to call. CDR1 is SNHLY, CDR2 FYNNEI, per germline. The CDR3 length is 11 residues. V was pared by 5 bases and J by 7 bases, with 5 bases between. The CDR3 DNA sequence: TGTGCCAGCAGTATAGGCGGGGAGCTGTTTTTT. Its translation: CASSIGGELFF.

The V call is TRBV10-2, the J call TRBJ2-7; perhaps D is TRBD1 or TRBD2 (5 bases each). The CDR3 runs 10 residues. Trimming left V 8 bases short and J 5 bases short, with 7 bases between. Germline V CDR1 and CDR2: WSHSY, SAAADI. In nucleotides, the CDR3 is TGCGCCAGCGGGGACGACGAGCAGTACTTC. Protein product: CASGDDEQYF.

As DNA, the CDR3 is TGTGCCAGCAGACCCCACGGGAGCAATGAGCAGTTCTTC. Translation gives CASRPHGSNEQFF. This chain uses TRBV7-3 with TRBJ2-1, with a weak D call TRBD2 (6 bases). With 6 bases removed from V and 6 bases from J, the gap between germline ends came to 12 bases. The germline V gene encodes CDR1 SGHTA and CDR2 FQGTGA. This CDR3 is built from 13 residues.

The gene calls are TRBV14 and TRBJ2-7, with D unresolved. The CDR3 is made up of 14 amino acids. The ends were cut back, 1 base at V and 4 bases at J, with 11 bases in the middle. Germline V gene lookup returns CDR1 SGHDN and CDR2 FVKESK. The CDR3 loop is CASSQGGIYYEQYF. The CDR3 bases are TGTGCCAGCAGCCAAGGGGGAATTTATTACGAGCAGTACTTC. Based on the CDR3 plus reference TRBV14 and TRBJ2-7, the full variable domain is EAGVTQFPSHSVIEKGQTVTLRCDPISGHDNLYWYRRVMGKEIKFLLHFVKESKQDESGMPNNRFLAERTGGTYSTLKVQPAELEDSGVYFCASSQGGIYYEQYFGPGTRLTVT.